This T cell receptor beta chain stems from a study of identical twins. Overall study findings and caveats: Whereas memory repertoires showed no such difference, abundant cord blood beta clonotypes carried fewer insertions. Twin pairs had excess sharing that was weaker in beta out-of-frame sequences.

Template switching (which added a universal primer site) was used, and cDNA carried unique molecular identifiers. From the 5' RACE reads, TCRdb called clonotypes with MiXCR, one entry per CDR3 protein. The repertoire holds some 790,000 distinct CDR3 sequences, with about 18% as singletons. Everyone who gave samples was a healthy Caucasian. Comment on this clonotype: The antigen is not known.

Germline assignment: CDR1 SGHRS and CDR2 YFSETQ. The CDR3 totals 15 residues. V gave up 0 bases and J gave up 0 bases, with 10 bases separating them. These data also featured in a second study, about T cells expressing NK-cell markers.

The TCR comes from a woman aged 18 to 35 in good health. Sequences were obtained from PBMCs. The J gene is TRBJ2-7, the V gene TRBV5-1, with TRBD1 as a possible D gene (5 bases). The CDR3 reads CASSLAEDSSYEQYF. In DNA, the CDR3 is TGCGCCAGCAGCTTGGCCGAAGACAGCTCCTACGAGCAGTACTTC.